The 17 T cell receptor beta chains listed next were all sequenced from one sample in a study of T cells in Graves' hyperthyroidism and ophthalmopathy. The TCR beta CDR3 regions underwent amplification using RNA transcripts as the source. The TCR CDR3 first-round RT-PCR relied on the HTBI primer set. TCRdb used MiXCR to reprocess the multiplex PCR reads, holding one entry per CDR3 protein. The sample has some 250,000 distinct CDR3 sequences; roughly 15% are singletons. The sequenced sample consisted of blood. These receptors came from a woman in her thirties or forties with Graves' hyperthyroidism that later progressed to Graves' ophthalmopathy.

A note on this clonotype: Since a much larger clone is just one base distant, this may be a read error. J is TRBJ2-1 and V is TRBV30; D is unclear. CDR1 is GTSNPN and CDR2 is SVGIG in the germline V gene (reference sequence). The CDR3 runs to 12 residues. With 4 bases removed from V and 1 base from J, the gap between germline ends came to 5 bases. The CDR3, as DNA: TGTGCCTGGACGGCGTCCTACAATGAGCAGTTCTTC. Its protein product is CAWTASYNEQFF.

The rearrangement links TRBV28 to TRBJ1-2; 7 nucleotides line up with TRBD1. The germline CDR1 and CDR2 sequences are MDHEN and SYDVKM. V shed 7 bases and J 4 bases; nucleotides not matched to a gene: 6. CDR3 length equals 13 residues. The CDR3 spells CASTLTGPYGYTF. The DNA of the CDR3 is TGTGCCAGCACCCTGACAGGGCCCTATGGCTACACCTTC.

The table lists this clonotype with many counts. The genes are TRBV19 and TRBJ1-5; 8 nucleotides agree with TRBD1. The CDR3 contains 13 residues. V was clipped by 8 bases and J by 7 bases; unmatched bases: 7. The germline V gene has CDR1 LNHDA and CDR2 SQIVND (reference sequence). The CDR3 DNA sequence: TGTGCCAGTTCGGACAGGGCGGGGCAGCCCCAGCATTTT. Amino acids: CASSDRAGQPQHF.

The sample holds many counts of this clonotype. The chain joins TRBV9 to TRBJ1-1; no clear D gene. With 0 bases removed from V and 3 bases from J, the gap between germline ends came to 9 bases. Per germline, CDR1 SGDLS and CDR2 YYNGEE. This CDR3 contains 14 residues. The CDR3 spells CASSVGVADTEAFF. The CDR3 DNA reads as TGTGCCAGCAGCGTAGGGGTGGCGGACACTGAAGCTTTCTTT. The full variable domain, completed using reference TRBV9 and TRBJ1-1, is DSGVTQTPKHLITATGQRVTLRCSPRSGDLSVYWYQQSLDQGLQFLIQYYNGEERAKGNILERFSAQQFPDLHSELNLSSLELGDSALYFCASSVGVADTEAFFGQGTRLTVV.

This clonotype was found many times. This chain uses TRBV11-2 with TRBJ2-7; 10 bases match TRBD2. The CDR3 length is 17 residues. The germline V gene has CDR1 SGHAT and CDR2 FQNNGV. The V and J ends lost 1 base and 7 bases, in that order; junction bases with no gene match: 13. The CDR3 nucleotides read TGTGCCAGCAGCTTAGTAGGGGGGCTAGCGGGAGTTCGGGAGCAGTACTTC. Protein product: CASSLVGGLAGVREQYF.

The chain couples TRBV6-5 to TRBJ2-2; 11 bases are shared with TRBD2. CDR3 length: 19 amino acids. Germline V gene lookup returns CDR1 MNHEY and CDR2 SVGAGI. Trimming at V came to 5 bases and at J to 3 bases, leaving 14 bases not matched to a gene. This chain's CDR3 is CASSHTYVLAGVHTGELFF. The CDR3, as DNA: TGTGCCAGCAGTCACACATACGTACTAGCGGGAGTACACACCGGGGAGCTGTTTTTT.

This clonotype was recorded a few times. The gene calls are TRBV5-1 and TRBJ2-1; TRBD1 matches at 8 bases. CDR3 size: 15 residues. Trimming removed 3 bases from V and 5 bases from J; junction bases left unmatched: 7. In germline, CDR1 is SGHRS, CDR2 YFSETQ. CDR3 DNA: TGCGCCAGCAGCTCGGGACAGGTCGAAAACAATGAGCAGTTCTTC. Its protein is CASSSGQVENNEQFF.

This clonotype has a handful of counts. The chain has TRBV20-1 and TRBJ1-6; 8 bases line up with TRBD1. The CDR3 runs 12 residues. Germline CDR1 reads DFQATT; CDR2 reads SNEGSKA (reference sequence). The V gene end was trimmed by 6 bases and the J gene end by 6 bases; junction bases not matched to a gene: 1. The CDR3 bases are TGCAGTGCCACAGGGGGTAATTCACCCCTCCACTTT. Protein sequence: CSATGGNSPLHF.

The table lists this clonotype with many counts. The chain couples TRBV28 to TRBJ1-1; D remains ambiguous. The CDR3 length is 12 residues. The germline CDR1 and CDR2 sequences are MDHEN and SYDVKM. V was trimmed by 4 bases and J by 6 bases, leaving 9 bases between them. In DNA form, the CDR3 reads TGTGCCAGCAGTTCCGGCGGGGCTGAAGCTTTCTTT. Amino acids: CASSSGGAEAFF. Using reference TRBV28 and TRBJ1-1 for the parts outside the CDR3, the full variable domain is DVKVTQSSRYLVKRTGEKVFLECVQDMDHENMFWYRQDPGLGLRLIYFSYDVKMKEKGDIPEGYSVSREKKERFSLILESASTNQTSMYLCASSSGGAEAFFGQGTRLTVV.

Many counts were recorded for this clonotype. J is TRBJ1-5 and V is TRBV19; no reliable D call. The germline V gene encodes CDR1 LNHDA and CDR2 SQIVND (reference sequence). V was clipped by 3 bases and J by 0 bases, with 6 bases between them. The CDR3 is 14 amino acids. This CDR3 is CASSIASSNQPQHF. CDR3 DNA sequence: TGTGCCAGTAGTATTGCTTCTAGCAATCAGCCCCAGCATTTT. Based on the CDR3 plus reference TRBV19 and TRBJ1-5, the full variable domain is DGGITQSPKYLFRKEGQNVTLSCEQNLNHDAMYWYRQDPGQGLRLIYYSQIVNDFQKGDIAEGYSVSREKKESFPLTVTSAQKNPTAFYLCASSIASSNQPQHFGDGTRLSIL.

A remark on this clonotype: Relative to the germline gene, one junction end is altered; a read error may explain this. The genes are TRBV9 and TRBJ2-3; 14 nucleotides line up with TRBD2. The CDR3 runs to 15 residues. Germline-derived CDR1 and CDR2 are SGDLS and YYNGEE. CDR3 in DNA: TGTGCCGGCAGCGTAGGACTAGCGGGAGGAGATACGCAGTATTTT. Translated: CAGSVGLAGGDTQYF. The entire variable domain, with the rest obtained from reference TRBV9 and TRBJ2-3, is as follows: DSGVTQTPKHLITATGQRVTLRCSPRSGDLSVYWYQQSLDQGLQFLIQYYNGEERAKGNILERFSAQQFPDLHSELNLSSLELGDSALYFCAGSVGLAGGDTQYFGPGTRLTVL.

This clonotype appeared many times. The chain employs TRBV28 and TRBJ2-7; D is ambiguous. The CDR3 spans 14 residues. The germline gives CDR1 MDHEN, CDR2 SYDVKM. The germline V and J ends were trimmed by 5 bases and 4 bases, with 15 bases remaining between them. The CDR3 here is CASSERDGYYEQYF. In DNA, the CDR3 is TGTGCCAGCAGTGAGCGAGACGGATATTACGAGCAGTACTTC.

About this clonotype: A clone one base away is much larger, so this may be a read error. V is TRBV5-1 and J is TRBJ2-1, with a tentative D call TRBD1 (6 bases). This CDR3 is built from 16 residues. Germline lookup yields CDR1 SGHRS and CDR2 YFSETQ. The CDR3 DNA follows: TGCGCCGGCAGCCTGGTAGGGGGTATGGAGTACAATGAGCAGTTCTTC. Protein sequence: CAGSLVGGMEYNEQFF.

This clonotype came up many times. CDR3 nucleotides: TGTGCCAGTATTAAGGGATTCGGGGAGCTGTTTTTT. This codes for CASIKGFGELFF. This chain connects TRBV19 to TRBJ2-2; no definite D call. This CDR3 is built from 12 residues. CDR1 is LNHDA and CDR2 is SQIVND in the germline V gene (reference sequence). V shed 7 bases and J shed 7 bases, with 10 bases lying between them.

This clonotype was found many times. The chain is built from TRBV11-3 and TRBJ2-1; D is possibly TRBD2 (6 bases). This CDR3 contains 12 residues. CDR1 and CDR2 from the germline V gene are SGHNT and YENEEA. The V end was cut by 5 bases, the J end by 8 bases, with 10 bases between. DNA for the CDR3: TGTGCCAGCAGCCTAGGCGGGGATGAGCAGTTCTTC. Amino acids: CASSLGGDEQFF. The variable domain in full, completed from reference TRBV11-3 and TRBJ2-1, reads EAGVVQSPRYKIIEKKQPVAFWCNPISGHNTLYWYLQNLGQGPELLIRYENEEAVDDSQLPKDRFSAERLKGVDSTLKIQPAELGDSAVYLCASSLGGDEQFFGPGTRLTVL.

This clonotype was recorded at least ten times. The V call is TRBV7-9, the J call TRBJ2-3, with D unresolved. V lost 3 bases, J lost 2 bases, and 12 bases lay in between. CDR1 is SEHNR, CDR2 FQNEAQ, per germline (reference sequence). The CDR3 contains 15 residues. CDR3 amino acids: CASSLGRVNTDTQYF. For the CDR3, the DNA is TGTGCCAGCAGCTTGGGTAGAGTGAACACAGATACGCAGTATTTT.

Many counts were recorded for this clonotype. The V call is TRBV6-1, the J call TRBJ1-1, with D maybe TRBD1 (6 bases). V was pared by 5 bases and J by 0 bases, with 13 bases between. Germline CDR1 reads MNHNS; CDR2 reads SASEGT. The CDR3 runs 15 residues. The CDR3 is CASSPRRDMNTEAFF. CDR3 sequence (DNA): TGTGCCAGCAGTCCCCGCAGGGACATGAACACTGAAGCTTTCTTT.